This TCR beta chain was recorded in a study of blood T cell repertoires in COVID-19. On the study more broadly: From T cells, B-cell-depleted T cells, or PBMCs came the material, which was cDNA or gDNA.

The V gene's germline CDR1 is LNHDA and CDR2 SQIVND (reference sequence). Deletions cut 5 bases from V and 4 bases from J, with 18 bases between. There are 16 residues in the CDR3. The table lists this clone with a count of one. Participants reported their clinical history, and cohort assignment relied on those reports. Original methodology: By means of reference gene primer amplification, nucleated cell counts were estimated. TCRdb's table, derived via immunoSEQ multiplex PCR, lists solely in-frame clones and lacks some. The D gene and trimming were derived from the DNA, and the V and J assignments and clone size from that table. The repertoire holds 350,000 to 450,000 clones, with around four fifths as singletons.

Sequencing was done on a sample of PBMCs or T cells enriched from blood (not recorded which). This TCR was recovered from a woman in her fifties or sixties who had recovered from COVID-19. V usage is TRBV19 and J usage is TRBJ2-1; D is unclear. CDR3 nucleotide sequence: TGTGCCAGTAGTCCCCGTGGCCCGCCCATATACAATGAGCAGTTCTTC. This translates into CASSPRGPPIYNEQFF.